This T cell receptor beta chain emerged from a study of vaccination and CD4 T cells after COVID-19 (dated 2022 in TCRdb). Study-wide context: Every convalescent patient had a positive nasal swab PCR test for SARS-CoV-2, with mild disease in eight to ten patients and severe disease in one. In around ten COVID-19 convalescent patients and several infection-naive healthy vaccine recipients, the spike-specific CD4+ TCR repertoire before mRNA vaccination was compared with the repertoire after mRNA vaccination. Post-COVID blood samples from convalescent patients were collected a median of roughly 100 days after diagnosis, with a range of 35 to 161 days. The convalescent cohort included six males and four females, with two Hispanic individuals, seven Caucasians, two Asians and one multiracial person. As controls, cultures received a CEFX viral epitope pool (the positive control), an HIV-1 Nef peptide pool (the negative control), or no peptide at all. Participants got two doses of the Pfizer-BioNTech BNT162b2 vaccine (n=8) or two doses of the Moderna mRNA-1273 vaccine (n=2). Post-vaccine blood samples were obtained a median of roughly 75 days after the second vaccine dose, with a range of 14 to 241 days. The cultures were stimulated with overlapping spike peptide pools from SARS-CoV-2 and from the common cold coronaviruses HCoV-NL63, HCoV-OC43 and HCoV-229E. What the research found in general, with its limitations: In convalescent patients, a median approximately 83% of post-vaccine SARS-CoV-2-reactive clones were detected only after vaccination, and vaccine-specific priming was suggested by this finding. Of the vaccine-specific clones in convalescent patients, 304 of 307, or nearly all, reacted only to SARS-CoV-2 spike and did not cross-react with common cold coronaviruses. The study included relatively few convalescent patients and did not analyze early timepoints after natural infection. Although the median number of SARS-CoV-2-reactive clonotypes went up from roughly 19 after infection to 30 to 45 after vaccination, the increase was not significant.

Per the publication, the treatment or condition label means: roughly nine-day PBMC culture with coronavirus spike peptide pools or control peptides (ViraFEST assay). To expand antigen-specific T cells with peptide pools and then pick out the expanded clonotypes through TCR sequencing, the study relied on the ViraFEST assay. The convalescent patients' positive SARS-CoV-2 PCR tests were from March to December 2020, which was before the Alpha, Beta and Delta variants emerged in the United States. More than 1.5 million PBMCs per well were cultured in IMDM with roughly 5.2% human AB serum and roughly 10 IU/ml IL-2, plus 10 ug/ml peptide pools. On days 3 and 7, half of the culture medium was replaced with fresh IL-2-containing medium. After 9 to 11 days of culture, CD4+ T cells were isolated by negative selection with the EasySep CD4+ T cell isolation kit. Ficoll-Paque Plus gradient centrifugation was used to isolate PBMCs from whole blood, and the isolated PBMCs were then either used fresh or cryopreserved at -140C. Each culture condition was generally run in triplicate wells.

Library preparation used PCR. At the Johns Hopkins FTIC core, DNA from the cultured CD4+ T cells underwent TCR sequencing with the Oncomine TCR Beta short-read assay. The QIAamp micro DNA kit was used to extract genomic DNA from the cultured CD4+ T cells. Oncomine TCR Beta libraries made from cultured CD4+ T cells were pooled using unique dual indexes and sequenced on an Illumina iSeq 100. The published analysis was carried out like this. Non-productive sequences were filtered out, and CDR3s that did not start with C, did not end with F or W, or were shorter than 7 amino acids were discarded. The MANAFEST web application was used to identify antigen-specific clonotypes by comparing peptide-stimulated wells against reference wells and other culture wells. To be called positive, a clone needed an FDR below 0.05, an odds ratio above 5, and a productive frequency above 0.1% in at least two of three replicate wells. Cross-reactive clonotypes were defined as significantly expanded in both SARS-CoV-2 spike wells and at least one common cold coronavirus spike condition. Similarity between CDR3 sequences was evaluated in R version 3.6.1 using Levenshtein distances (stringdist) and unrooted phylogenetic trees (ape). TCRdb reworked the public reads: Q25 trimming with fastp, MiXCR clone assembly, productive beta chains retained. Duplicate CDR3 protein sequences are folded into a single record with the most common DNA and genes. In this record, the V and J calls reflect TCRdb's handling and not the investigators' own analysis. Here the sample has roughly 12,000 distinct CDR3 sequences; roughly 60% occur a single time. The top ten clones comprise more than 8% of the sample.

Within its sample, this clonotype is medium-sized (0.01 to 0.1%). It lacks a known antigen. No base qualities exist here, and no much larger clone lies one base off it. The CDR3 holds 16 amino acids from the cysteine to the phenylalanine. The sequence is cut down to CDR3 DNA, 48 bases in frame from base 1. From V the trimming removes 3 bases and from J it removes 2 bases, while the gene matches leave 3 bases of the junction unaccounted for. Based on the germline V gene (reference sequence), the CDR1 and CDR2 sequences are LNHDA and SQIVND. The chain is encoded by TRBV19 joined to TRBJ1-5, with 11 bases in between that match TRBD1. The sequencing sample was made of CD4+ T cells from blood, cultured in vitro. This TCR came from a human donor who had recovered from COVID-19. The DNA reads TGTGCCAGTAGTATCCGGGACAGGGGGGGCAATCAGCCCCAGCATTTT. It translates to CASSIRDRGGNQPQHF.